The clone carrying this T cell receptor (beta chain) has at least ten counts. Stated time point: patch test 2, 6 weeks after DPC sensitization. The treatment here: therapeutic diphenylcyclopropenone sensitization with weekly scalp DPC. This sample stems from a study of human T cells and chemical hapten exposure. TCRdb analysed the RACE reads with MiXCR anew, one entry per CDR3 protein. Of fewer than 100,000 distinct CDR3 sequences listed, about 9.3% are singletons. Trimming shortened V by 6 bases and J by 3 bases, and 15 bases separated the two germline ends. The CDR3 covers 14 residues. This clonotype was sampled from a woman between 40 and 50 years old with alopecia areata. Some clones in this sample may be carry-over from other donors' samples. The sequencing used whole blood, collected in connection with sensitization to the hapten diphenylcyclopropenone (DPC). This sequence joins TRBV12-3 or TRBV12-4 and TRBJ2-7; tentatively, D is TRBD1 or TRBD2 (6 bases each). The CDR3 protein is CASSQGREIYEQYF. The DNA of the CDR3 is TGTGCCAGCAGCCAGGGGCGGGAAATCTACGAGCAGTACTTC.